This passage covers 31 T cell receptor beta chains from one sample sequenced in a study of beta chain features in type 1 diabetes. The study reverse transcribed the entire isolated RNA, so it sequenced expressed TCRB transcripts. Produced via immunoSEQ multiplex PCR; TCRdb's table is partial and in-frame only. The repertoire consists of approximately 300,000 clones, with approximately 9.9% occurring once and the leading ten covering about 0.015%. Sequenced sample: naive CD4+ T cells from blood. These receptor sequences come from a woman in her 30s in good health.

The chain is built from TRBV19 and TRBJ1-2, with TRBD1 identical over 8 bases. The CDR3 has 14 amino acids. The V segment lost 9 bases and the J segment 3 bases; nucleotides outside the gene matches: 9. Germline V lookup: CDR1 LNHDA, CDR2 SQIVND (reference sequence). The CDR3 DNA is TGTGCCAGCCTTCGGACAGGGAGCCACTATGGCTACACCTTC. This encodes CASLRTGSHYGYTF. Full variable domain (rest looked up from reference TRBV19 and TRBJ1-2): DGGITQSPKYLFRKEGQNVTLSCEQNLNHDAMYWYRQDPGQGLRLIYYSQIVNDFQKGDIAEGYSVSREKKESFPLTVTSAQKNPTAFYLCASLRTGSHYGYTFGSGTRLTVV.

This clone has just a few counts. V usage is TRBV11-1 and J usage is TRBJ2-1; D ambiguous. The CDR3 totals 18 residues. The germline CDR1 and CDR2 sequences are SGHAT and FQDESV (reference sequence). Deletions cut 1 base from V and 0 bases from J, with 16 bases between. The CDR3 reads CASSLVVPGLGSYNEQFF. The CDR3 coding sequence is TGTGCCAGCAGCTTAGTTGTCCCGGGTTTGGGCTCCTACAATGAGCAGTTCTTC. The whole variable domain, remainder taken from reference TRBV11-1 and TRBJ2-1, is EAEVAQSPRYKITEKSQAVAFWCDPISGHATLYWYRQILGQGPELLVQFQDESVVDDSQLPKDRFSAERLKGVDSTLKIQPAELGDSAMYLCASSLVVPGLGSYNEQFFGPGTRLTVL.

This clone was detected only a few times. V usage is TRBV7-3 and J usage is TRBJ2-7; 9 nucleotides line up with TRBD2. The CDR3 runs to 15 residues. The germline CDR1 and CDR2 sequences are SGHTA and FQGTGA. V was clipped by 2 bases and J by 2 bases; unmatched bases: 4. This CDR3 is CASSLASGTAYEQYF. The CDR3 nucleotides read TGTGCCAGCAGCTTAGCTAGCGGGACCGCCTACGAGCAGTACTTC. The whole variable domain, filled in from reference TRBV7-3 and TRBJ2-7, reads GAGVSQTPSNKVTEKGKYVELRCDPISGHTALYWYRQSLGQGPEFLIYFQGTGAADDSGLPNDRFFAVRPEGSVSTLKIQRTERGDSAVYLCASSLASGTAYEQYFGPGTRLTVT.

The rearrangement links TRBV7-2 to TRBJ1-4; D is undetermined. The CDR3 totals 15 residues. The germline V and J ends were trimmed by 6 bases and 2 bases, with 13 bases remaining between them. Germline CDR1 SGHTA, CDR2 FQGNSA. The CDR3 DNA reads TGTGCCAGCAGATTTAACGGGGTTACTAATGAAAAACTGTTTTTT. It translates to CASRFNGVTNEKLFF.

The V and J genes are TRBV30 and TRBJ1-5; 9 nucleotides line up with TRBD1. The CDR3 extends over 16 amino acids. V trimming: 0 bases; J trimming: 8 bases; junction bases outside the gene matches: 11. The germline V gene encodes CDR1 GTSNPN and CDR2 SVGIG (reference sequence). The CDR3 sequence: CAWSVAGTGPMEPQHF. For the CDR3, the DNA is TGTGCCTGGAGTGTAGCCGGGACAGGGCCAATGGAGCCCCAGCATTTT.

J is TRBJ2-1 and V is TRBV4-1, with 10 bases matching TRBD2. The CDR3 sequence is 16 residues long. Germline trimming cut 1 base from V and 10 bases from J; bases unmatched to any gene: 10. Germline loops: CDR1 MGHRA, CDR2 YSYEKL. The DNA for the CDR3 is TGCGCCAGCAGCCAAGTCATCCTAGCGGGAGCGGAAGAGCAGTTCTTC. Translating it yields CASSQVILAGAEEQFF.

This chain joins TRBV5-6 and TRBJ2-5; 15 bases map to TRBD2. Trimming cost V 0 bases and J 5 bases; bases outside gene matches: 8. CDR3 length equals 18 residues. The V gene's germline CDR1 is SGHDT and CDR2 YYEEEE. CDR3: CASSLGGLAGGLPETQYF. Written as DNA, the CDR3 is TGTGCCAGCAGCTTGGGGGGACTAGCGGGAGGCTTACCGGAGACCCAGTACTTC.

V is TRBV10-3 and J is TRBJ2-7, with a tentative D call TRBD1 (5 bases). The CDR3 runs 15 residues. CDR1 is ENHRY and CDR2 is SYGVKD in the germline V gene. Trimming shortened V by 2 bases and J by 3 bases, and 14 bases separated the two germline ends. As DNA, the CDR3 is TGTGCCATCAGTGAGCTCCAAGGGGTTCGCTACGAGCAGTACTTC. The encoded protein is CAISELQGVRYEQYF.

This clone came up a few times. This chain joins TRBV9 and TRBJ2-3; TRBD2 matches at 9 bases. Germline V lookup: CDR1 SGDLS, CDR2 YYNGEE. The ends lost 1 base at V and 5 bases at J; junction bases unmatched: 5. There are 15 residues in the CDR3. CDR3 residues: CASSVSGRLGDTQYF. The DNA for the CDR3 is TGTGCCAGCAGCGTAAGCGGGAGGTTGGGAGATACGCAGTATTTT.

This clone was picked up a small number of times. The V and J genes are TRBV7-2 and TRBJ2-5, with 10 positions matching TRBD2. V was clipped by 5 bases and J by 4 bases; unmatched bases: 13. CDR1 and CDR2 from the germline V gene are SGHTA and FQGNSA. CDR3 length: 17 residues. CDR3 nucleotides: TGTGCCAGCAGCCCAAATCCCCAAGCGGGAGGGGTAGAGACCCAGTACTTC. It yields the protein CASSPNPQAGGVETQYF.

There are a few counts of this clone. The chain is built from TRBV7-9 and TRBJ1-1; no definite D call. Trimming removed 3 bases from V and 5 bases from J, with 19 bases in between. Germline CDR1 and CDR2: SEHNR and FQNEAQ (reference sequence). This CDR3 is built from 16 residues. The CDR3 reads CASSFPAGNPATEAFF. The CDR3 DNA reads as TGTGCCAGCAGCTTTCCCGCCGGGAACCCAGCTACTGAAGCTTTCTTT.

The chain couples TRBV7-2 to TRBJ2-7; a weak D match, TRBD1 (6 bases). V lost 1 base to trimming and J lost 3 bases, with 7 bases between them. The V gene's germline CDR1 is SGHTA and CDR2 FQGNSA. The CDR3 spans 13 residues. CDR3 amino acids: CASSLGRGYEQYF. CDR3 nucleotides: TGTGCCAGCAGCTTAGGCAGGGGCTACGAGCAGTACTTC. Based on the CDR3 plus reference TRBV7-2 and TRBJ2-7, the full variable domain is GAGVSQSPSNKVTEKGKDVELRCDPISGHTALYWYRQSLGQGLEFLIYFQGNSAPDKSGLPSDRFSAERTGGSVSTLTIQRTQQEDSAVYLCASSLGRGYEQYFGPGTRLTVT.

The rearrangement links TRBV18 to TRBJ2-2, with D tentatively TRBD2 (6 bases). Germline CDR1 and CDR2: KGHSH and LQKENI. This CDR3 comprises 15 residues. The ends were cut back, 5 bases at V and 2 bases at J, with 12 bases in the middle. DNA for the CDR3: TGTGCCAGCTCAAGACGACTAGGAAACACCGGGGAGCTGTTTTTT. Translated, it gives CASSRRLGNTGELFF.

This clone was recorded a few times. This sample includes further DNA sequences coding for the same CDR3. This chain uses TRBV15 with TRBJ2-5; TRBD2 might be the D (5 bases). The CDR3 loop spans 12 amino acids. Trimming pared 3 bases from V and 5 bases from J, leaving 7 bases between. CDR1 is LNHNV and CDR2 is YYDKDF in the germline V gene (reference sequence). CDR3 coding DNA: TGTGCCACCAGCAGGGGCGGGGAGACCCAGTACTTC. Its translation is CATSRGGETQYF. Combining the CDR3 with reference TRBV15 and TRBJ2-5 gives the whole variable domain DAMVIQNPRYQVTQFGKPVTLSCSQTLNHNVMYWYQQKSSQAPKLLFHYYDKDFNNEADTPDNFQSRRPNTSFCFLDIRSPGLGDTAMYLCATSRGGETQYFGPGTRLLVL.

This clone has a handful of counts. The chain carries TRBV27 and TRBJ1-5, with a possible D match to TRBD1 (5 bases). Germline V lookup: CDR1 MNHEY, CDR2 SMNVEV (reference sequence). The V gene lost 5 bases and the J gene lost 4 bases, with 15 bases spanning the gap. This CDR3 region has 15 residues. The CDR3, as DNA: TGTGCCAGCAGTATCCCAGGGTTAGGGAATCAGCCCCAGCATTTT. Residues: CASSIPGLGNQPQHF.

This chain links TRBV19 with TRBJ2-1; 7 bases fit TRBD2. CDR3 length equals 12 residues. Unmatched junction bases numbered 4, after V lost 6 bases and J lost 8 bases. Germline V gene sequence: CDR1 LNHDA, CDR2 SQIVND (reference sequence). In DNA form, the CDR3 reads TGTGCCAGTAGAAGGACTAGGGATGAGCAGTTCTTC. This encodes CASRRTRDEQFF.

The chain is built from TRBV7-9 and TRBJ1-1, with unresolved D. V was trimmed by 4 bases and J by 4 bases, leaving 16 bases between them. Germline V lookup: CDR1 SEHNR, CDR2 FQNEAQ (reference sequence). The CDR3 is 15 residues long. CDR3: CASSSALIGVTEAFF. The CDR3 DNA sequence: TGTGCCAGCAGCTCAGCTCTTATCGGGGTCACTGAAGCTTTCTTT.

This clone has a handful of counts. The chain uses TRBV7-2 and TRBJ1-5, with D possibly TRBD1 on 6 matching bases. V was cut by 2 bases and J by 7 bases, with 15 bases left in between. The germline CDR1 and CDR2 sequences are SGHTA and FQGNSA. This CDR3 comprises 15 residues. CDR3 bases: TGTGCCAGCAGCTTAACCCCACCGGGACAACAGCCCCAGCATTTT. Its translation: CASSLTPPGQQPQHF.

This clone has only a few counts. The chain carries TRBV29-1 and TRBJ2-7; 7 positions match TRBD2. J lost 6 bases, V lost 2 bases, and 4 bases had no gene match. This CDR3 region has 12 residues. Germline V CDR1 and CDR2: SQVTM, ANQGSEA. The CDR3 coding sequence is TGCAGCGTTGAAACTAGCGCTCCCGAGCAGTACTTC. This sequence encodes CSVETSAPEQYF.

V is TRBV18 and J is TRBJ1-5, with D uncertain. Germline V gene lookup returns CDR1 KGHSH and CDR2 LQKENI. The CDR3 has 15 amino acids. V was cut by 6 bases and J by 2 bases, with 14 bases left in between. The CDR3 DNA reads TGTGCCAGCTCGGTTACGGGAATGGGCAATCAGCCCCAGCATTTT. Amino acid sequence: CASSVTGMGNQPQHF.

This clone occurred a few times. V is TRBV4-3 and J is TRBJ2-3; 8 bases line up with TRBD1. Germline CDR1 LGHNA, CDR2 YSLEER. The CDR3 has 18 amino acids. Trimming removed 0 bases from V and 6 bases from J; junction bases left unmatched: 14. CDR3 bases: TGCGCCAGCAGCCAAGATAGGGTGAAGGCAGGGGGCGTGGATACGCAGTATTTT. This translates into CASSQDRVKAGGVDTQYF.

The chain employs TRBV5-4 and TRBJ2-6; D gene unclear. Germline V gives CDR1 SGHNT, CDR2 YYREEE (reference sequence). There are 14 residues in the CDR3. V lost 4 bases, J lost 1 base, and 6 bases lay in between. The CDR3 reads CASSPRSGANVLTF. CDR3 coding DNA: TGTGCCAGCAGCCCTCGGTCTGGGGCCAACGTCCTGACTTTC. Using reference TRBV5-4 and TRBJ2-6 for the parts outside the CDR3, the full variable domain is ETGVTQSPTHLIKTRGQQVTLRCSSQSGHNTVSWYQQALGQGPQFIFQYYREEENGRGNFPPRFSGLQFPNYSSELNVNALELDDSALYLCASSPRSGANVLTFGAGSRLTVL.

This chain uses TRBV7-2 with TRBJ2-7; 8 nucleotides agree with TRBD1. The CDR3 contains 13 residues. CDR1 and CDR2 (germline): SGHTA, FQGNSA. Trimming removed 5 bases from V and 7 bases from J; junction bases left unmatched: 7. The CDR3: CASSLIGDREQYF. The CDR3 DNA follows: TGTGCCAGCAGCCTCATTGGGGACAGGGAGCAGTACTTC. Full variable domain (missing parts from reference TRBV7-2 and TRBJ2-7): GAGVSQSPSNKVTEKGKDVELRCDPISGHTALYWYRQSLGQGLEFLIYFQGNSAPDKSGLPSDRFSAERTGGSVSTLTIQRTQQEDSAVYLCASSLIGDREQYFGPGTRLTVT.

The table lists this clone with a few counts. The gene calls are TRBV27 and TRBJ1-1; D is perhaps TRBD1 (5 bases). The CDR3 runs to 13 residues. With 6 bases removed from V and 0 bases from J, the gap between germline ends came to 8 bases. Germline assignment: CDR1 MNHEY and CDR2 SMNVEV (reference sequence). CDR3 in amino acids: CASRRQLNTEAFF. The DNA of the CDR3 is TGTGCCAGCAGAAGACAGTTGAACACTGAAGCTTTCTTT.

This clone was counted only a few times. The V gene is TRBV5-1, the J gene TRBJ2-1, with 14 bases identical to TRBD2. Trimming cost V 4 bases and J 4 bases; bases outside gene matches: 13. The CDR3 has 19 amino acids. Looked up from germline, CDR1 is SGHRS and CDR2 is YFSETQ. The CDR3 is CASSLPGTSGSVSYNEQFF. CDR3 sequence (DNA): TGCGCCAGCAGCCTTCCCGGGACTAGCGGGAGCGTGTCTTACAATGAGCAGTTCTTC.

This chain connects TRBV4-2 to TRBJ1-1; D not certain. Germline values: CDR1 LGHNA, CDR2 YNFKEQ. The CDR3 runs to 14 residues. V lost 0 bases and J 10 bases, leaving 15 bases between the germline ends. CDR3 nucleotides: TGTGCCAGCAGCCAAGATGAGGCGGGGTTTCGAGCTTTCTTT. Its translation: CASSQDEAGFRAFF.

This clone was picked up a small number of times. The chain couples TRBV7-2 to TRBJ2-2, with 11 bases fitting TRBD2. The CDR3 extends over 15 amino acids. Trimming cost V 5 bases and J 6 bases; bases outside gene matches: 5. Germline V lookup: CDR1 SGHTA, CDR2 FQGNSA. This CDR3 reads CASSGSGRGSGELFF. CDR3 DNA sequence: TGTGCCAGCAGCGGTAGCGGGAGGGGATCCGGGGAGCTGTTTTTT.

This clone has just a few counts. The chain is built from TRBV7-2 and TRBJ2-1; possible D gene TRBD2, 6 bases. The V gene's germline CDR1 is SGHTA and CDR2 FQGNSA. The CDR3 contains 14 residues. V was pared by 0 bases and J by 7 bases, with 10 bases between. The CDR3 spells CASSLARLANEQFF. The CDR3 coding sequence is TGTGCCAGCAGCTTAGCCCGGCTAGCGAATGAGCAGTTCTTC.

This clone showed up just a few times. V is TRBV19 and J is TRBJ2-7; 8 bases align to TRBD2. With V trimmed by 7 bases and J by 2 bases, 10 bases remained unmatched. Looked up from germline, CDR1 is LNHDA and CDR2 is SQIVND (reference sequence). The CDR3 loop spans 15 amino acids. The CDR3 nucleotides are TGTGCCAGTACCTCCGGGCTAGCGGGCACCTACGAGCAGTACTTC. This gives the protein CASTSGLAGTYEQYF.

This clone has just a few counts. The rearrangement joins TRBV10-3 to TRBJ1-5; D unclear. V lost 3 bases, J lost 3 bases, and 9 bases lay in between. From germline, CDR1 is ENHRY and CDR2 SYGVKD. The CDR3 runs 14 residues. The CDR3 region has the DNA TGTGCCATCAGTGACCTACAGACCAATCAGCCCCAGCATTTT. Protein sequence: CAISDLQTNQPQHF.

This clone was observed a handful of times. The V gene is TRBV9, the J gene TRBJ2-3; TRBD2 aligns across 10 bases. Germline V lookup: CDR1 SGDLS, CDR2 YYNGEE. V lost 4 bases and J lost 5; bases outside the gene matches: 10. This CDR3 has 16 amino acids. CDR3 sequence reads: CASSLTLAGVGDTQYF. DNA of the CDR3: TGTGCCAGCAGCCTAACCCTAGCGGGAGTGGGAGATACGCAGTATTTT. The full variable domain, completed using reference TRBV9 and TRBJ2-3, is DSGVTQTPKHLITATGQRVTLRCSPRSGDLSVYWYQQSLDQGLQFLIQYYNGEERAKGNILERFSAQQFPDLHSELNLSSLELGDSALYFCASSLTLAGVGDTQYFGPGTRLTVL.